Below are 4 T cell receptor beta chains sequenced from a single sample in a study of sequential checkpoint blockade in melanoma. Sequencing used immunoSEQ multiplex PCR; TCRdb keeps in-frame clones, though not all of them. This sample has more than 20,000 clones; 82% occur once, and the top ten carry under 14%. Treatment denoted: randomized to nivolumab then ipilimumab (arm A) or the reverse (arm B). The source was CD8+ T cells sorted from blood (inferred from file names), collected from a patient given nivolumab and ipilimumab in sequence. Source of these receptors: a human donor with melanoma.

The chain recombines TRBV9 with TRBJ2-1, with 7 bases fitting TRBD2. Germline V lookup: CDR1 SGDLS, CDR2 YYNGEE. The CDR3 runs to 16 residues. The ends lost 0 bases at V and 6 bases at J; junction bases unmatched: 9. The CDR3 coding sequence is TGTGCCAGCAGCGTAGGTGTTCTTTCTAGCGGCAATGAGCAGTTCTTC. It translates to CASSVGVLSSGNEQFF.

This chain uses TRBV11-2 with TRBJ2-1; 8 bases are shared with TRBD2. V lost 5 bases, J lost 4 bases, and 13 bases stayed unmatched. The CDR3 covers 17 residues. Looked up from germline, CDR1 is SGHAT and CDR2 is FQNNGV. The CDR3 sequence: CASSPRGGSGDYNEQFF. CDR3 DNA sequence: TGTGCCAGCAGCCCCAGAGGGGGTAGCGGGGATTACAATGAGCAGTTCTTC.

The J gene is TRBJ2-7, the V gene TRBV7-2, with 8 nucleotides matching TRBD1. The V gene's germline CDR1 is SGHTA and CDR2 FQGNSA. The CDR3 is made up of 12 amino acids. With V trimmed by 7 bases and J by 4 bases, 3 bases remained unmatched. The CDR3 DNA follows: TGTGCCAGCACCAGGACAGGGTACGAGCAGTACTTC. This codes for CASTRTGYEQYF.

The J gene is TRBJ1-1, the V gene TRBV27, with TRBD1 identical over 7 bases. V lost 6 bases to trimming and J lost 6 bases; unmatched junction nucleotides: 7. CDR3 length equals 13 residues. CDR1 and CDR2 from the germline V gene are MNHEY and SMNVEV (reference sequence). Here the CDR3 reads CASSLRGIAEAFF. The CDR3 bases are TGTGCCAGCAGCCTCAGGGGGATCGCTGAAGCTTTCTTT.